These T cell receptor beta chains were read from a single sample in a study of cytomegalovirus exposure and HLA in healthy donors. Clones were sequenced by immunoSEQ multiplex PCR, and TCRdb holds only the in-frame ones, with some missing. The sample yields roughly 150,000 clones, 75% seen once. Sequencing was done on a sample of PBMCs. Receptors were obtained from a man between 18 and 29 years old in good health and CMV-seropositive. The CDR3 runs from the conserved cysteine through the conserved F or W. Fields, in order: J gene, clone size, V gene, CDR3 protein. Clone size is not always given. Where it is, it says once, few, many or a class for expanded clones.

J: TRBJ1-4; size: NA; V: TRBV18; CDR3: CASSPGQGATNEKLFF
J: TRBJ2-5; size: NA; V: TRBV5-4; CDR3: CASSPGGSGSQETQYF
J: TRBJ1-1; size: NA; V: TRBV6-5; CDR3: CASSDRVATEAFF
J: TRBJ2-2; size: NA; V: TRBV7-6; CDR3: CASSKRTGEGGELFF
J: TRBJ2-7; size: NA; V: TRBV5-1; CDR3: CASSTGTAFYEQYF
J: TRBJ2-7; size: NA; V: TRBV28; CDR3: CASIAASGASSYEQYF
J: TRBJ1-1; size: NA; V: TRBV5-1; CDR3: CASSLWPGGNTEAFF
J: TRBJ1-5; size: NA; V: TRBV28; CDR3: CASSYKLGGDSNQPQHF
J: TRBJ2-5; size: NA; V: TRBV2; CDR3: CASKYGTVQETQYF
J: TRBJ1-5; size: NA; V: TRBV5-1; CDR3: CASSSEGGDNQPQHF
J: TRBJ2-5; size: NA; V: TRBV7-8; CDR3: CASSSRRVGETQYF
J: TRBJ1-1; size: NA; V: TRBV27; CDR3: CVSGKTNSREAFF
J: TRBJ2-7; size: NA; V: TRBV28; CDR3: CASRALGASYEQYF
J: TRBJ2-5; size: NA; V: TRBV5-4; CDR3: CASSSGGIQETQYF
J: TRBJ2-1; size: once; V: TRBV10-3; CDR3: CAISESAGGAGYKQFF
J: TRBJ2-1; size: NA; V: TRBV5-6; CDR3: CASSLGLAVEQFF
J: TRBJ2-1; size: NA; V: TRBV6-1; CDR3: CASSEWSQGDGDEQFF
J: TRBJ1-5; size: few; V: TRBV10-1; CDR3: CASRHTRESLLSNQPQHF
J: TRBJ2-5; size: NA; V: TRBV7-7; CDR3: CASSPLAGTQETQYF
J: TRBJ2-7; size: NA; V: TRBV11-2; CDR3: CASSTRTVRTPSYEQYF
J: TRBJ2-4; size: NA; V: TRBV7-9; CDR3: CARSGGLAGVGNIQYF
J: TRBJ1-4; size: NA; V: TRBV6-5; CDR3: CASSDREANEKLFF
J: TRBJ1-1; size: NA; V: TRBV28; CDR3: CATTPAGEAFF
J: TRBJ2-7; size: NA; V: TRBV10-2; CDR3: CASSESFAGEQYF
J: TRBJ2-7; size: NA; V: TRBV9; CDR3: CASSPKVGEEQYF
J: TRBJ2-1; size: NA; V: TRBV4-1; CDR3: CASSQVPIGDRVMKFF
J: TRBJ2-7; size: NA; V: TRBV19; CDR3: CASSIAGQTYEQYF
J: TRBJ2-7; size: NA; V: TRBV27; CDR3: CASSLWDNQEQYF
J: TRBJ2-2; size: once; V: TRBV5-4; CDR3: CASRAGLAGDRPGELFF
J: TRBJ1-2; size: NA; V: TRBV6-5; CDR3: CASSPNPGGHRYTF
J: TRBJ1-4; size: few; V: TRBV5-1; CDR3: CASSLVGTEKLFF
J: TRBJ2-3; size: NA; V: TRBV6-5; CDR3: CASRRRDTTDTQYF
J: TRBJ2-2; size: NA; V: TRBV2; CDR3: CASSEALYSGELFF
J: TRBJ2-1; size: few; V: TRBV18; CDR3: CASSQPGQEYSYNEQFF
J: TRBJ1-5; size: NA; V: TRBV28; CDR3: CASSITATRSQPQHF
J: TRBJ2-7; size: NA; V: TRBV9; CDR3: CASSVDTIAGGLNEQYF
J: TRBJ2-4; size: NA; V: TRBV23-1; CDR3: CASGTIRGRGADIQYF
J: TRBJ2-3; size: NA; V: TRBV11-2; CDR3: CASSLEAGGWTDTQYF
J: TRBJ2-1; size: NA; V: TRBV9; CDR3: CASSPLTSSNYNEQFF
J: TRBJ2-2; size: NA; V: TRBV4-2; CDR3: CASSVDYLATGELFF
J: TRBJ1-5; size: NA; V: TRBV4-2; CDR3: CASSHTDRVNQPQHF
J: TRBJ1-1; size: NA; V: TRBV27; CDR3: CASSKGGTLTEAFF
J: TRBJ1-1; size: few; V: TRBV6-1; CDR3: CASSLGTAQTTEAFF
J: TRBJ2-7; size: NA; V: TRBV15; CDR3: CATSRGSSGRIYEQYF
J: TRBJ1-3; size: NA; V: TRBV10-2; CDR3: CASISIGGTGNTIYF
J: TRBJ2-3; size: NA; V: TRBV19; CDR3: CASSIIAGDTDTQYF
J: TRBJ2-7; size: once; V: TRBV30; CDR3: CAWSPQGRSTRPEQYF
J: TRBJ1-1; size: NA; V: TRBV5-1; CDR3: CASRGQSNTEAFF
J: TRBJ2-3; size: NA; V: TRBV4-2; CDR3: CASSQVQTSGRSDTQYF
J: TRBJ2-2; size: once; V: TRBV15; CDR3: CATSRETDSNTGELFF
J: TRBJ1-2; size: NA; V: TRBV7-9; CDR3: CASSLGQDYGYTF
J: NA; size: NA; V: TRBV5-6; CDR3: CASSSGLAEYTYEQYF
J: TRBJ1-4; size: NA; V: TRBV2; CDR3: CASRETFGEKLFF
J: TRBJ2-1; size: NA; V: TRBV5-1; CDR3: CASSPSTSGGWEFF
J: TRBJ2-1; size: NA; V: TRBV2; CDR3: CASSDFGTRDNEQFF
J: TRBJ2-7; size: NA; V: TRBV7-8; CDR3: CASSLALGTVSYEQYF
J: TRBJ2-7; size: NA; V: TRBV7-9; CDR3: CASSLDGTGGYEQYF
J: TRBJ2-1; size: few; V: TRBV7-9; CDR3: CASSLALTVEFSYNEQFF
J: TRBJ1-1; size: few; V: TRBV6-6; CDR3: CASSYQGANTEAFF